The 32 T cell receptor beta chains below were found in one sample sequenced in a study of blood T cell repertoires in COVID-19. Libraries were prepared by immunoSEQ multiplex PCR; TCRdb keeps only in-frame clonotypes and omits some of them. Among roughly 250,000 clones listed, about nine tenths were seen once. Sequenced sample: peripheral blood. The source is a man in his fifties or sixties who had recovered from COVID-19.

The chain recombines TRBV6-6 with TRBJ1-2, with 7 bases that match TRBD1. Germline lookup yields CDR1 MNHNY and CDR2 SVGAGI (reference sequence). The CDR3 runs 16 residues. V lost 5 bases and J lost 7; bases outside the gene matches: 16. CDR3 in amino acids: CASSPPWQGESGGYTF. The CDR3 DNA reads TGTGCCAGCAGTCCCCCGTGGCAGGGGGAAAGTGGTGGCTACACCTTC.

V is TRBV6-1 and J is TRBJ2-7; TRBD1 matches at 8 bases. Germline V gives CDR1 MNHNS, CDR2 SASEGT. V was clipped by 3 bases and J by 1 base; unmatched bases: 8. The CDR3 spans 16 residues. DNA for the CDR3: TGTGCCAGCAGTGATTTCCCAGGGGGCCCGTCCTACGAGCAGTACTTC. This sequence encodes CASSDFPGGPSYEQYF.

The J gene is TRBJ2-7, the V gene TRBV19, with TRBD1 matching 12 bases. The CDR3 length is 16 residues. CDR1 and CDR2 from the germline V gene are LNHDA and SQIVND (reference sequence). Losses at the gene ends were 5 bases for V and 7 bases for J; bases not matched to a gene: 12. Here the CDR3 DNA reads TGTGCCAGTAGTGTACTACCGGGACAGGGGGCAGGGGAGCAGTACTTC. Translated: CASSVLPGQGAGEQYF. Together with reference TRBV19 and TRBJ2-7, the CDR3 gives the full variable domain: DGGITQSPKYLFRKEGQNVTLSCEQNLNHDAMYWYRQDPGQGLRLIYYSQIVNDFQKGDIAEGYSVSREKKESFPLTVTSAQKNPTAFYLCASSVLPGQGAGEQYFGPGTRLTVT.

The rearrangement joins TRBV6-5 to TRBJ2-4; 7 bases fit TRBD1. The CDR3 extends over 14 amino acids. V lost 7 bases to trimming and J lost 1 base; unmatched junction nucleotides: 4. Germline CDR1 MNHEY, CDR2 SVGAGI. CDR3 DNA sequence: TGTGCCAGCAACCCGGACAGGGCCAAAAACATTCAGTACTTC. Its translation: CASNPDRAKNIQYF.

This clone appeared a single time. The chain is built from TRBV19 and TRBJ1-5, with a possible D match to TRBD1 (5 bases). V was clipped by 5 bases and J by 3 bases, with 14 bases between them. This CDR3 is 15 amino acids long. Germline assignment: CDR1 LNHDA and CDR2 SQIVND (reference sequence). The CDR3 here is CASSPDTGPNQPQHF. The CDR3 nucleotides are TGTGCCAGTAGTCCGGACACTGGGCCCAATCAGCCCCAGCATTTT.

The rearrangement joins TRBV5-6 to TRBJ2-7; no clear D gene. Trimming stripped 2 bases from V and 2 bases from J, with 8 bases between. Per the germline V gene, CDR1 is SGHDT and CDR2 is YYEEEE. The CDR3 runs to 13 residues. The CDR3 nucleotides are TGTGCCAGCAGCTTATTCCCAACCTACGAGCAGTACTTC. It is translated as CASSLFPTYEQYF.

The V gene is TRBV11-3, the J gene TRBJ1-2; D not certain. The length of the CDR3 is 12 residues. Germline values: CDR1 SGHNT, CDR2 YENEEA. The V and J ends lost 4 bases and 5 bases respectively, with 8 bases between them. This CDR3 reads CASSSDGYGYTF. Here the CDR3 DNA reads TGTGCCAGCAGCTCCGACGGGTATGGCTACACCTTC. The whole variable domain, remainder taken from reference TRBV11-3 and TRBJ1-2, is EAGVVQSPRYKIIEKKQPVAFWCNPISGHNTLYWYLQNLGQGPELLIRYENEEAVDDSQLPKDRFSAERLKGVDSTLKIQPAELGDSAVYLCASSSDGYGYTFGSGTRLTVV.

On this clone itself: Distinct nucleotide sequences in the sample also encode this CDR3. This CDR3 is CASSLDRGNQPQHF. The CDR3 region has the DNA TGTGCCAGCAGCTTGGACAGGGGAAATCAGCCCCAGCATTTT. V usage is TRBV11-2 and J usage is TRBJ1-5; 9 bases align to TRBD1. V lost 3 bases, J lost 4 bases, and 1 base stayed unmatched. This CDR3 is built from 14 residues. CDR1 SGHAT and CDR2 FQNNGV come from the germline V gene.

The chain carries TRBV11-2 and TRBJ2-1; TRBD1 is a possible D gene (5 bases). Germline V CDR1 and CDR2: SGHAT, FQNNGV. Deletions cut 3 bases from V and 1 base from J, with 22 bases between. This CDR3 spans 19 amino acids. CDR3 region: CASSLASDWQGKSYNEQFF. In nucleotides, the CDR3 is TGTGCCAGCAGCTTGGCATCCGATTGGCAGGGCAAGTCCTACAATGAGCAGTTCTTC. Full variable domain (rest looked up from reference TRBV11-2 and TRBJ2-1): EAGVAQSPRYKIIEKRQSVAFWCNPISGHATLYWYQQILGQGPKLLIQFQNNGVVDDSQLPKDRFSAERLKGVDSTLKIQPAKLEDSAVYLCASSLASDWQGKSYNEQFFGPGTRLTVL.

The rearrangement uses TRBV5-1 and TRBJ1-2; 10 bases map to TRBD1. This CDR3 has 14 residues. Germline assignment: CDR1 SGHRS and CDR2 YFSETQ. The junction had 5 bases not matched to a gene; V was cut back by 4 bases and J by 5 bases. For the CDR3, the DNA is TGCGCCAGCAGCGCGGACAGGGGGGGATATGGCTACACCTTC. This codes for CASSADRGGYGYTF.

The rearrangement joins TRBV5-1 to TRBJ2-5; 7 bases are shared with TRBD1. This CDR3 contains 15 residues. CDR1 SGHRS and CDR2 YFSETQ come from the germline V gene. Unmatched junction bases numbered 7, after V lost 4 bases and J lost 1 base. The CDR3 nucleotides read TGCGCCAGCAGCAAAACAGGGGCAGTCCAAGAGACCCAGTACTTC. Translating it yields CASSKTGAVQETQYF.

This clone was seen a single time. The chain recombines TRBV10-3 with TRBJ2-1; 9 nucleotides align to TRBD2. This CDR3 has 14 amino acids. After removal of 8 bases from V and 6 bases from J, the junction contained 8 bases not matched to a gene. Looked up from germline, CDR1 is ENHRY and CDR2 is SYGVKD. CDR3 amino acids: CAIRTSDVRNEQFF. DNA for the CDR3: TGTGCCATCCGGACTAGCGATGTTCGCAATGAGCAGTTCTTC.

The chain couples TRBV7-3 to TRBJ1-2; 7 nucleotides align to TRBD1. The V and J ends lost 5 bases and 7 bases, in that order; junction bases with no gene match: 7. Germline CDR1 is SGHTA and CDR2 is FQGTGA. The CDR3 sequence is 13 residues long. The CDR3 region is CASSPKQGIGYTF. The CDR3 DNA follows: TGTGCCAGCAGCCCAAAACAGGGGATTGGCTACACCTTC.

The chain uses TRBV2 and TRBJ1-5; 7 nucleotides match TRBD1. J was trimmed by 10 bases and V by 8 bases; bases with no gene match: 8. The CDR3 totals 12 residues. The germline V gene encodes CDR1 SNHLY and CDR2 FYNNEI. This CDR3 reads CASVMAGGPQHF. CDR3 coding DNA: TGTGCCAGCGTGATGGCAGGGGGTCCCCAGCATTTT.

The chain carries TRBV3-1 (or the pseudogene TRBV3-2) and TRBJ2-7; TRBD2 is a possible D gene (5 bases). The CDR3 length is 15 residues. Deletions cut 1 base from V and 6 bases from J, with 16 bases between. Germline CDR1 and CDR2: LGHDT and YNNKEL (reference sequence). As DNA, the CDR3 is TGTGCCAGCAGCCAAGCGGGGTTAACTCGCGGCGAGCAGTACTTC. Its translation: CASSQAGLTRGEQYF.

The rearrangement uses TRBV5-1 and TRBJ2-5, with TRBD2 matching over 13 bases. Germline V gene data show CDR1 as SGHRS and CDR2 as YFSETQ. The CDR3 covers 14 residues. The trim removed 4 bases at V and 5 bases at J, leaving 2 bases unmatched. CDR3 amino acids: CASSRTSGGETQYF. The DNA of the CDR3 is TGCGCCAGCAGCCGGACTAGCGGGGGTGAGACCCAGTACTTC.

The chain recombines TRBV9 with TRBJ1-1; no clear D. Germline lookup yields CDR1 SGDLS and CDR2 YYNGEE. Trimming removed 0 bases at V and 3 bases at J, with 9 bases between. This CDR3 contains 14 residues. CDR3 in DNA: TGTGCCAGCAGCGTAGACGGGAGCCACACTGAAGCTTTCTTT. Its protein is CASSVDGSHTEAFF.

The rearrangement uses TRBV9 and TRBJ2-6; 13 bases line up with TRBD2. The CDR3 runs 20 residues. The germline gives CDR1 SGDLS, CDR2 YYNGEE. J lost 0 bases, V lost 8 bases, and 14 bases had no gene match. The chain's CDR3 is CASNAGTSGAQPSGANVLTF. Written as DNA, the CDR3 is TGTGCCAGTAACGCGGGGACTAGCGGGGCCCAACCCTCTGGGGCCAACGTCCTGACTTTC.

The V gene is TRBV7-6, the J gene TRBJ2-5; TRBD2 matches 12 bases. The CDR3 contains 16 residues. The V and J ends lost 0 bases and 5 bases, in that order; junction bases with no gene match: 4. Germline lookup yields CDR1 SGHVS and CDR2 FNYEAQ. CDR3 coding DNA: TGTGCCAGCAGCTTAGCAGGACTAGCGGGGATGGAGACCCAGTACTTC. It codes for CASSLAGLAGMETQYF.

The CDR3, as DNA: TGTGCCAGCAGCGCCAGTCAGGGGGGACTGACGAACACCGGGGAGCTGTTTTTT. It yields the protein CASSASQGGLTNTGELFF. This chain links TRBV9 with TRBJ2-2; tentatively, D is TRBD1 (7 bases). V was clipped by 3 bases and J by 0 bases, with 18 bases between them. In germline, CDR1 is SGDLS, CDR2 YYNGEE. The CDR3 length is 18 residues.

The chain joins TRBV5-5 to TRBJ2-5; TRBD2 matches at 7 bases. The CDR3 extends over 14 amino acids. Germline V gene data show CDR1 as SGHKS and CDR2 as YYEKEE (reference sequence). Losses at the gene ends were 3 bases for V and 9 bases for J; bases not matched to a gene: 11. The chain's CDR3 is CASSSTDGREAQYF. The CDR3 DNA follows: TGTGCCAGCAGCTCAACCGACGGCCGGGAGGCCCAGTACTTC.

This chain connects TRBV7-9 to TRBJ2-1, with 11 bases identical to TRBD1. The CDR3 contains 19 residues. V was clipped by 4 bases and J by 0 bases; unmatched bases: 11. CDR1 is SEHNR and CDR2 is FQNEAQ in the germline V gene (reference sequence). The CDR3 loop is CASSSKGGQGVSSYNEQFF. In DNA form, the CDR3 reads TGTGCCAGCAGCTCAAAGGGGGGACAGGGGGTTAGCTCCTACAATGAGCAGTTCTTC.

This rearrangement joins TRBV2 to TRBJ1-2, with a weak D call TRBD1 (5 bases). V gave up 7 bases and J gave up 8 bases, with 26 bases separating them. Per the germline V gene, CDR1 is SNHLY and CDR2 is FYNNEI. This CDR3 region has 16 residues. Here the CDR3 reads CASNTGGANAMMGYTF. Written as DNA, the CDR3 is TGTGCCAGCAACACGGGCGGGGCGAATGCTATGATGGGCTACACCTTC.

V gene TRBV27 combines with J gene TRBJ1-2, with 7 bases that match TRBD1. CDR1 is MNHEY, CDR2 SMNVEV, per germline (reference sequence). This CDR3 is built from 13 residues. The ends lost 3 bases at V and 4 bases at J; junction bases unmatched: 2. The CDR3 loop is CASSLTGTYGYTF. CDR3 nucleotide sequence: TGTGCCAGCAGTTTGACAGGGACCTATGGCTACACCTTC.

This chain joins TRBV2 and TRBJ2-6, with 8 positions matching TRBD1. The germline gives CDR1 SNHLY, CDR2 FYNNEI. CDR3 length: 18 residues. Unmatched junction bases numbered 11, after V lost 7 bases and J lost 0 bases. The CDR3 DNA reads as TGTGCCAGCACCTCAGGGGACAGGACCCCCTCTGGGGCCAACGTCCTGACTTTC. It yields the protein CASTSGDRTPSGANVLTF.

The chain joins TRBV12-3 or TRBV12-4 to TRBJ2-2; the D gene is possibly TRBD1 (6 bases). The CDR3 contains 13 residues. Trimming cost V 6 bases and J 8 bases, with 13 bases left between them. In nucleotides, the CDR3 is TGTGCCAGCAGGTTGACAGGATCTGGGGAGCTGTTTTTT. It translates to CASRLTGSGELFF.

J is TRBJ2-5 and V is TRBV5-5, with 8 bases identical to TRBD1. V gave up 0 bases and J gave up 4 bases; unmatched junction bases: 5. CDR1 SGHKS and CDR2 YYEKEE come from the germline V gene (reference sequence). The CDR3 extends over 15 amino acids. CDR3 residues: CASSLVRGRRETQYF. DNA of the CDR3: TGTGCCAGCAGCTTGGTCAGGGGGCGCCGAGAGACCCAGTACTTC.

The genes are TRBV7-3 and TRBJ2-3; 8 bases align to TRBD2. Germline CDR1 reads SGHTA; CDR2 reads FQGTGA. V dropped 5 bases and J dropped 0; count of bases not matched to a gene: 10. The CDR3 runs 17 residues. CDR3 nucleotide sequence: TGTGCCAGCAGCCGGGAGGGAGGAGCCCTTAGCACAGATACGCAGTATTTT. Its protein is CASSREGGALSTDTQYF.

The chain has TRBV25-1 and TRBJ1-2; TRBD1 might be the D (5 bases). The germline V and J ends were trimmed by 5 bases and 4 bases, with 14 bases remaining between them. This CDR3 region has 14 residues. Germline CDR1 is MGHDK and CDR2 is SYGVNS. CDR3 bases: TGTGCCAGCAGTACGCAGGGATCGGGCTATGGCTACACCTTC. It is translated as CASSTQGSGYGYTF.

This chain links TRBV30 with TRBJ2-7; 7 bases agree with TRBD1. The CDR3 consists of 13 residues. Trimming at V came to 2 bases and at J to 3 bases, leaving 4 bases not matched to a gene. The V gene's germline CDR1 is GTSNPN and CDR2 SVGIG (reference sequence). CDR3 DNA: TGTGCCTGGAGTCAGGGGGTTGTCTACGAGCAGTACTTC. Translation gives CAWSQGVVYEQYF.

This clone was detected once. The rearrangement joins TRBV5-1 to TRBJ1-2; TRBD1 matches at 8 bases. The CDR3 is 14 amino acids. Germline lookup yields CDR1 SGHRS and CDR2 YFSETQ. V was pared by 4 bases and J by 4 bases, with 6 bases of the junction left unmatched. The DNA of the CDR3 is TGCGCCAGCAGCCCTATGACAGGGGCCTATGGCTACACCTTC. It encodes CASSPMTGAYGYTF.

V is TRBV5-1 and J is TRBJ2-5; 9 bases align to TRBD1. The V gene end was trimmed by 3 bases and the J gene end by 3 bases; junction bases not matched to a gene: 0. Per the germline V gene, CDR1 is SGHRS and CDR2 is YFSETQ. This CDR3 has 13 amino acids. This CDR3 reads CASSWDREETQYF. The DNA of the CDR3 is TGCGCCAGCAGCTGGGACAGGGAAGAGACCCAGTACTTC. The full variable domain, its missing parts supplied by reference TRBV5-1 and TRBJ2-5, is KAGVTQTPRYLIKTRGQQVTLSCSPISGHRSVSWYQQTPGQGLQFLFEYFSETQRNKGNFPGRFSGRQFSNSRSEMNVSTLELGDSALYLCASSWDREETQYFGPGTRLLVL.